This passage covers 27 T cell receptor beta chains from one sample sequenced in a study of CD8 T cells in ankylosing spondylitis. TCRdb reprocessed the 5' RACE reads with MiXCR, giving one entry per CDR3 protein. The sample has over 200,000 distinct CDR3 sequences, roughly a tenth seen once. Sequencing was done on a sample of blood, either unsorted or a sorted T cell fraction (not recorded which). Source of these receptors: a male donor with ankylosing spondylitis or in good health (not recorded which).

This clonotype was observed at least ten times. J is TRBJ2-1 and V is TRBV28; the D gene is possibly TRBD1 (6 bases). Germline assignment: CDR1 MDHEN and CDR2 SYDVKM. The CDR3 runs 15 residues. V was pared by 6 bases and J by 2 bases, with 14 bases between. DNA for the CDR3: TGTGCCAGCAGCGCCGACAGGATTGCCTACAATGAGCAGTTCTTC. As protein: CASSADRIAYNEQFF.

This clonotype was detected a few times. This chain joins TRBV24-1 and TRBJ1-5; D not certain. This CDR3 is 14 amino acids long. Germline assignment: CDR1 KGHDR and CDR2 SFDVKD. Deletions cut 1 base from V and 6 bases from J, with 9 bases between. The CDR3 reads CATSDLTTAQPQHF. As DNA, the CDR3 is TGTGCCACCAGTGATTTAACCACAGCTCAGCCCCAGCATTTT.

In its sample, this clonotype was seen a few times. In DNA, the CDR3 is TGCGCCAGCAGCTTGGCCGGACAGGGGGGGCGGAACACTGAAGCTTTCTTT. Amino acid sequence: CASSLAGQGGRNTEAFF. This chain links TRBV5-1 with TRBJ1-1, with TRBD1 identical over 10 bases. The CDR3 totals 17 residues. Trimming at V came to 0 bases and at J to 1 base, leaving 6 bases not matched to a gene. Looked up from germline, CDR1 is SGHRS and CDR2 is YFSETQ.

This clonotype was found many times. V and J are TRBV12-3 or TRBV12-4 and TRBJ2-5, with TRBD1 matching 10 bases. The CDR3 spans 16 residues. The ends lost 3 bases at V and 3 bases at J; junction bases unmatched: 7. The CDR3 protein is CASSFGDRGGKETQYF. DNA of the CDR3: TGTGCCAGCAGTTTCGGGGACAGGGGAGGAAAAGAGACCCAGTACTTC.

The chain recombines TRBV7-2 with TRBJ2-7; 9 bases map to TRBD1. The CDR3 is 14 amino acids. Trimming cost V 5 bases and J 3 bases; bases outside gene matches: 5. CDR1 and CDR2 (germline): SGHTA, FQGNSA. The CDR3 spells CASSGDRVHYEQYF. CDR3 in DNA: TGTGCCAGCAGCGGGGACAGGGTCCACTACGAGCAGTACTTC.

This clonotype was detected only a few times. The chain joins TRBV7-6 to TRBJ2-5; TRBD1 agrees at 8 bases. Unmatched junction bases numbered 10, after V lost 5 bases and J lost 5 bases. CDR3 length: 15 residues. Germline-derived CDR1 and CDR2 are SGHVS and FNYEAQ. CDR3 in amino acids: CASSRSGGKWETQYF. The CDR3 DNA is TGTGCCAGCAGCCGTTCAGGGGGCAAGTGGGAGACCCAGTACTTC.

This clonotype was detected ten times or more. This chain links TRBV12-3 or TRBV12-4 with TRBJ2-6; TRBD1 is a possible D gene (6 bases). The V end lost 6 bases, the J end lost 1 base, and 10 bases lay between the germline ends. This CDR3 is 15 amino acids long. For the CDR3, the DNA is TGTGCCAGCAGACCTACAGGGTCTGGGGCCAACGTCCTGACTTTC. This sequence encodes CASRPTGSGANVLTF.

This clonotype turned up a few times. This chain links TRBV5-1 with TRBJ2-3, with D maybe TRBD1 (6 bases). Trimming took off 3 bases at V and 3 bases at J, with 14 bases between the two ends. There are 15 residues in the CDR3. Germline-derived CDR1 and CDR2 are SGHRS and YFSETQ. Here the CDR3 DNA reads TGCGCCAGCAGCTCCCGGTGGGGGCGAACAGATACGCAGTATTTT. This translates into CASSSRWGRTDTQYF.

This clonotype was seen many times. This sequence joins TRBV7-8 and TRBJ2-5, with D perhaps TRBD1 (6 bases). The CDR3 is 15 amino acids. The germline CDR1 and CDR2 sequences are SGHVS and FQNEAQ. Trimming pared 3 bases from V and 0 bases from J, leaving 11 bases between. The CDR3 loop reads CASSFYGQYQETQYF. The CDR3 DNA follows: TGTGCCAGCAGCTTTTACGGACAGTACCAAGAGACCCAGTACTTC.

The CDR3 here is CASSLGTGRANEQFF. The CDR3 nucleotides read TGTGCCAGCAGTTTAGGGACAGGGCGGGCGAATGAGCAGTTCTTC. This chain uses TRBV12-3 or TRBV12-4 with TRBJ2-1; 8 bases fit TRBD1. The junction had 6 bases not matched to a gene; V was cut back by 1 base and J by 7 bases. CDR3 length equals 15 residues.

This clonotype appeared many times. Compared with germline, one end of the junction differs, possibly owing to a read error. This rearrangement joins TRBV12-3 or TRBV12-4 to TRBJ1-1, with D uncertain. The CDR3 has 10 residues. The CDR3 nucleotides read TGTGCCAGCAGTTTATTTCGGCACGACTTT. Amino acid sequence: CASSLFRHDF.

The chain uses TRBV12-3 or TRBV12-4 and TRBJ1-5; D ambiguous. The V end was cut by 5 bases, the J end by 0 bases, with 11 bases between. The CDR3 is 15 residues long. DNA of the CDR3: TGTGCCAGCAGTCAACTGACGGCTAGCAATCAGCCCCAGCATTTT. It is translated as CASSQLTASNQPQHF.

This clonotype was detected many times. The chain couples TRBV5-1 to TRBJ2-5; weak D call: TRBD1 (6 bases). The CDR3 extends over 16 amino acids. From germline, CDR1 is SGHRS and CDR2 YFSETQ. Trimming shortened V by 0 bases and J by 5 bases, and 17 bases separated the two germline ends. This CDR3 reads CASSLEFNREGETQYF. The CDR3 nucleotides read TGCGCCAGCAGCTTGGAATTTAACAGGGAAGGGGAGACCCAGTACTTC.

This clonotype came up a few times. The chain employs TRBV29-1 and TRBJ2-7; 10 nucleotides align to TRBD1. Germline loops: CDR1 SQVTM, CDR2 ANQGSEA. The CDR3 length is 14 residues. The V segment lost 2 bases and the J segment 7 bases; nucleotides outside the gene matches: 8. CDR3 DNA: TGCAGCGTTGAACGTCCGGACAGGGGGGTGGAGCAGTACTTC. Translating gives CSVERPDRGVEQYF.

This clonotype occurred a few times. The J gene is TRBJ2-7, the V gene TRBV7-2; no firm D call. CDR1 and CDR2 from the germline V gene are SGHTA and FQGNSA. The CDR3 runs 14 residues. Trimming stripped 4 bases from V and 7 bases from J, with 17 bases between. CDR3 sequence: CASSSKGWGMEQYF. The DNA of the CDR3 is TGTGCCAGCAGCTCCAAGGGTTGGGGTATGGAGCAGTACTTC.

This clonotype was recorded many times. V is TRBV20-1 and J is TRBJ1-4; 7 bases agree with TRBD1. CDR1 and CDR2 from the germline V gene are DFQATT and SNEGSKA (reference sequence). The CDR3 runs to 14 residues. V shed 4 bases and J 4 bases; nucleotides not matched to a gene: 6. The CDR3 DNA sequence: TGCAGTGCTATAGCTGGACAGGTTAATGAAAAACTGTTTTTT. Translated: CSAIAGQVNEKLFF.

This clonotype has just a few counts. The chain is built from TRBV15 and TRBJ1-5; a possible D gene is TRBD1 (6 bases). The germline CDR1 and CDR2 sequences are LNHNV and YYDKDF (reference sequence). This CDR3 is built from 14 residues. Trimming took 3 bases from V and 5 from J, leaving 11 bases between them. CDR3 DNA sequence: TGTGCCACCAGCAGGGGGGGGGCCGATCAGCCCCAGCATTTT. Protein product: CATSRGGADQPQHF. The whole variable domain, filled in from reference TRBV15 and TRBJ1-5, reads DAMVIQNPRYQVTQFGKPVTLSCSQTLNHNVMYWYQQKSSQAPKLLFHYYDKDFNNEADTPDNFQSRRPNTSFCFLDIRSPGLGDTAMYLCATSRGGADQPQHFGDGTRLSIL.

This clonotype has a count of ten or more. The rearrangement uses TRBV12-3 or TRBV12-4 and TRBJ1-1; tentatively, D is TRBD1 (6 bases). V was pared by 3 bases and J by 4 bases, with 12 bases between. The CDR3 is made up of 14 amino acids. CDR3 sequence reads: CASSFGGGGTEAFF. In nucleotides, the CDR3 is TGTGCCAGCAGTTTTGGGGGAGGGGGCACTGAAGCTTTCTTT.

Many counts were recorded for this clonotype. The V call is TRBV12-3 or TRBV12-4, the J call TRBJ2-3; 8 bases map to TRBD2. This CDR3 comprises 18 residues. Trimming at V came to 3 bases and at J to 0 bases, leaving 11 bases not matched to a gene. CDR3 nucleotide sequence: TGTGCCAGCAGTTTCCCTCCTAAGACTAGCGCTAGCACAGATACGCAGTATTTT. Translated: CASSFPPKTSASTDTQYF.

This clonotype occurred a few times. This chain joins TRBV7-2 and TRBJ2-3, with a possible D match to TRBD1 (5 bases). The CDR3 consists of 15 residues. Looked up from germline, CDR1 is SGHTA and CDR2 is FQGNSA. Trimming pared 7 bases from V and 0 bases from J, leaving 14 bases between. CDR3 loop: CASTPPQGSTDTQYF. The DNA of the CDR3 is TGTGCCAGCACCCCTCCCCAGGGAAGCACAGATACGCAGTATTTT.

This clonotype was counted at least ten times. The chain is built from TRBV4-2 and TRBJ2-5, with 7 bases that match TRBD2. Germline CDR1 reads LGHNA; CDR2 reads YNFKEQ. The CDR3 length is 16 residues. V was clipped by 0 bases and J by 2 bases; unmatched bases: 6. The CDR3 region is CASSQELASGQETQYF. The CDR3 DNA sequence: TGTGCCAGCAGCCAAGAACTAGCGAGTGGGCAAGAGACCCAGTACTTC.

This clonotype was seen at least ten times. The CDR3 DNA reads TGCAGCGTTGATCAGGGAAGCACAGATACGCAGTATTTT. Its translation: CSVDQGSTDTQYF. The V call is TRBV29-1, the J call TRBJ2-3, with D possibly being TRBD1 (5 bases). V lost 3 bases, J lost 0 bases, and 7 bases lay in between. The CDR3 loop spans 13 amino acids. Looked up from germline, CDR1 is SQVTM and CDR2 is ANQGSEA.

The V gene is TRBV6-6, the J gene TRBJ1-4; D is perhaps TRBD1 (6 bases). This CDR3 has 12 amino acids. The V end lost 11 bases, the J end lost 8 bases, and 15 bases lay between the germline ends. CDR1 is MNHNY, CDR2 SVGAGI, per germline (reference sequence). CDR3 amino acids: CAGQGYGEKLFF. In nucleotides, the CDR3 is TGTGCCGGTCAGGGGTATGGAGAAAAACTGTTTTTT.

This clonotype was counted many times. One junction end disagrees with the germline gene, perhaps due to a read error. The rearrangement links TRBV7-7 to TRBJ1-1; D ambiguous. The CDR3 has 15 residues. Germline loops: CDR1 SSHAT, CDR2 FNYEAQ (reference sequence). This CDR3 is CASSPSTFLDTEAFF. The CDR3 DNA reads as TGTGCTAGCAGCCCTTCCACGTTCTTGGACACTGAAGCTTTCTTT. Full variable domain (rest looked up from reference TRBV7-7 and TRBJ1-1): GAGVSQSPRYKVTKRGQDVTLRCDPISSHATLYWYQQALGQGPEFLTYFNYEAQPDKSGLPSDRFSAERPEGSISTLTIQRTEQRDSAMYRCASSPSTFLDTEAFFGQGTRLTVV.

The chain combines TRBV12-3 or TRBV12-4 with TRBJ1-1; D ambiguous. V lost 2 bases to trimming and J lost 1 base, with 17 bases between them. The CDR3 has 17 residues. The CDR3 loop reads CASSLIGFPGGNTEAFF. CDR3 DNA sequence: TGTGCCAGCAGTTTAATCGGGTTTCCTGGAGGGAACACTGAAGCTTTCTTT.

Many counts were recorded for this clonotype. The rearrangement joins TRBV20-1 to TRBJ2-7; 7 bases align to TRBD1. Per the germline V gene, CDR1 is DFQATT and CDR2 is SNEGSKA (reference sequence). The CDR3 sequence is 15 residues long. V gave up 0 bases and J gave up 4 bases; unmatched junction bases: 9. CDR3 in amino acids: CSARDVETGRYEQYF. The CDR3 nucleotides read TGCAGTGCTAGAGATGTCGAGACAGGGAGATACGAGCAGTACTTC.

This chain uses TRBV20-1 with TRBJ1-1; D is unresolved. The CDR3 runs 12 residues. Trimming took 5 bases from V and 1 from J, leaving 8 bases between them. The germline gives CDR1 DFQATT, CDR2 SNEGSKA (reference sequence). CDR3 coding DNA: TGCAGTGCTGCCGTCGCGAACACTGAAGCTTTCTTT. It encodes CSAAVANTEAFF.